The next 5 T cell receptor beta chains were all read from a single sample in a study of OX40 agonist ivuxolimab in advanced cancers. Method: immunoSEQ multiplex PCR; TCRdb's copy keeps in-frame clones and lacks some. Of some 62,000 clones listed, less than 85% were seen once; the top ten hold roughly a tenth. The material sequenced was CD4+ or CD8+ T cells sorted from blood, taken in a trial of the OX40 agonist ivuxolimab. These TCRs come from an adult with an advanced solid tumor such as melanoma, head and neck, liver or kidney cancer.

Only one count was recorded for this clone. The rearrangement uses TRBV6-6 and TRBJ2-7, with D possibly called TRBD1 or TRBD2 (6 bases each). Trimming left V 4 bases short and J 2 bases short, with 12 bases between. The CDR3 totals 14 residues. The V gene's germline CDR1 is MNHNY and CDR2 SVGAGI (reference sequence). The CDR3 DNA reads TGTGCCAGCAGTTTGTCGGGGGCCACCTACGAGCAGTACTTC. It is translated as CASSLSGATYEQYF.

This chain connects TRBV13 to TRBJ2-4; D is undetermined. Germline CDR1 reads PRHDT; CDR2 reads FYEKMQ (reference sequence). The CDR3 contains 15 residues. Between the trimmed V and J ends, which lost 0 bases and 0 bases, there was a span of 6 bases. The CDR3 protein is CASSLGVRAKNIQYF. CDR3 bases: TGTGCCAGCAGCTTAGGAGTTCGAGCCAAAAACATTCAGTACTTC.

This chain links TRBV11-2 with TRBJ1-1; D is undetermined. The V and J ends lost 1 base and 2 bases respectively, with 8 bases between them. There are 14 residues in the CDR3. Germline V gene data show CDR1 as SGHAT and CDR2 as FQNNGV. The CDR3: CASSLVVRNTEAFF. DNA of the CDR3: TGTGCCAGCAGCTTAGTAGTGAGAAACACTGAAGCTTTCTTT.

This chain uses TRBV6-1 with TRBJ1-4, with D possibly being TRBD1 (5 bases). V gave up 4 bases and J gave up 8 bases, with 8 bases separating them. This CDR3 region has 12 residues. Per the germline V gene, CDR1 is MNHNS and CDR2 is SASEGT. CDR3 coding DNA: TGTGCCAGCAGTGCACAGGCCGAAAAACTGTTTTTT. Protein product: CASSAQAEKLFF.

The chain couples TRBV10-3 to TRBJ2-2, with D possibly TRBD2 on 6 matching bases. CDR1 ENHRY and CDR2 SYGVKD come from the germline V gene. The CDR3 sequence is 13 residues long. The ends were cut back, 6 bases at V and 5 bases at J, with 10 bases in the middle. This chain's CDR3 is CAISQGGTGELFF. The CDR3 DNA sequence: TGTGCCATCAGCCAAGGAGGGACCGGGGAGCTGTTTTTT.